A single sample is the source of the 19 T cell receptor beta chains below, sequenced in a study of CXCR3-negative and CXCR3-positive naive CD8 T cells. 5' RACE that incorporated UMI labels was used to prepare the TRB cDNA libraries. Each CDR3 protein gets one entry in TCRdb, which reprocessed the 5' RACE reads and gives no DNA. This repertoire includes thousands of distinct CDR3 sequences. The source material was naive CXCR3- CD8+ T cells from blood. As to subset: CD45RO-CCR7+CD27+CD95- naive CD8+ T cells lacking CXCR3 (TNR3-). The receptors were sampled from a human donor in good health. Some clones in this sample may be carry-over from other donors' samples.

This clonotype is called medium-sized based on its frequency. This chain joins TRBV6-5 and TRBJ1-1; TCRdb designates TRBD1, a call that cannot be tested without DNA. The germline V gene encodes CDR1 MNHEY and CDR2 SVGAGI. The CDR3 has 13 residues. The CDR3: CASSGGMNTEAFF.

This chain uses TRBV24-1 with TRBJ2-1. This CDR3 has 13 residues. Germline-derived CDR1 and CDR2 are KGHDR and SFDVKD. This chain's CDR3 is CATRGFSYNEQFF.

V usage is TRBV30 and J usage is TRBJ1-6. Germline lookup yields CDR1 GTSNPN and CDR2 SVGIG (reference sequence). The CDR3 runs 17 residues. CDR3 loop: CACPTFGFSSYNSPLHF. The full variable domain, completed using reference TRBV30 and TRBJ1-6, is SQTIHQWPATLVQPVGSPLSLECTVEGTSNPNLYWYRQAAGRGLQLLFYSVGIGQISSEVPQNLSASRPQDRQFILSSKKLLLSDSGFYLCACPTFGFSSYNSPLHFGNGTRLTVT.

The chain has TRBV24-1 and TRBJ2-1; with no DNA, the TCRdb D assignment of TRBD2 cannot be verified. CDR3 length equals 16 residues. Germline V lookup: CDR1 KGHDR, CDR2 SFDVKD. CDR3 protein: CATSDPSGSARGEQFF.

Frequency places this clonotype as medium-sized. The chain uses TRBV7-9 and TRBJ2-5. The CDR3 has 15 residues. Germline V gives CDR1 SEHNR, CDR2 FQNEAQ (reference sequence). The CDR3 reads CASSLDISPEETQYF.

Its frequency marks this clonotype as medium-sized (0.01 to 0.1%). The chain is built from TRBV7-4 and TRBJ1-5. The CDR3 loop spans 14 amino acids. CDR1 is SGHVT and CDR2 is SQSDAQ in the germline V gene. The CDR3 sequence: CASSFHGVFQPQHF.

By frequency, this clonotype is medium-sized (0.01 to 0.1%). V gene TRBV6-5 combines with J gene TRBJ1-1. This CDR3 has 15 amino acids. Per the germline V gene, CDR1 is MNHEY and CDR2 is SVGAGI. This chain's CDR3 is CASSSSRGLGTEAFF.

This clonotype is classed as medium-sized (0.01 to 0.1%) by frequency. This chain links TRBV7-3 with TRBJ2-2; TCRdb designates TRBD2, a call that cannot be tested without DNA. The CDR3 loop spans 18 amino acids. Germline CDR1 reads SGHTA; CDR2 reads FQGTGA. CDR3 protein: CASSLVGSSGAWPRELFF.

Its frequency marks this clonotype as medium-sized. The V gene is TRBV12-5, the J gene TRBJ1-2. The CDR3 runs 12 residues. CDR1 is LGHNT and CDR2 is FRNRAP in the germline V gene. The CDR3 loop is CASGYHGYGYTF.

By frequency, this clonotype is medium-sized. The rearrangement uses TRBV27 and TRBJ2-1; TCRdb calls TRBD1, which cannot be checked without DNA. Looked up from germline, CDR1 is MNHEY and CDR2 is SMNVEV (reference sequence). The CDR3 contains 17 residues. The CDR3 spells CASSPLGGPSSYNEQFF.

V is TRBV6-5 and J is TRBJ1-1. The CDR3 runs 14 residues. Germline V gene lookup returns CDR1 MNHEY and CDR2 SVGAGI. CDR3 amino acids: CASSKPGRRTEAFF.

This sequence joins TRBV5-1 and TRBJ2-1; checking the TCRdb D call of TRBD2 is not possible without DNA. The V gene's germline CDR1 is SGHRS and CDR2 YFSETQ. The CDR3 contains 14 residues. The CDR3 is CASSLGWASGEQFF.

Considering frequency, this clonotype is medium-sized. The chain uses TRBV20-1 and TRBJ1-2. The CDR3 length is 13 residues. CDR1 is DFQATT and CDR2 is SNEGSKA in the germline V gene (reference sequence). The CDR3 loop reads CSASRMTDNGYTF.

This sequence joins TRBV3-1 and TRBJ2-1; the TRBD2 assignment by TCRdb is unverifiable without DNA. CDR1 is LGHDT and CDR2 is YNNKEL in the germline V gene (reference sequence). This CDR3 is 14 amino acids long. This chain's CDR3 is CASSQTSVTGEQFF.

The chain uses TRBV28 and TRBJ1-5. From germline, CDR1 is MDHEN and CDR2 SYDVKM. The CDR3 contains 19 residues. The CDR3 spells CASSLWQGMAGLGNQPQHF. Drawing the rest from reference TRBV28 and TRBJ1-5, the complete variable domain is DVKVTQSSRYLVKRTGEKVFLECVQDMDHENMFWYRQDPGLGLRLIYFSYDVKMKEKGDIPEGYSVSREKKERFSLILESASTNQTSMYLCASSLWQGMAGLGNQPQHFGDGTRLSIL.

In terms of frequency, this clonotype is medium-sized. The CDR3: CSVNGLAGEYNEQFF. The J gene is TRBJ2-1, the V gene TRBV29-1; TCRdb's D gene call, TRBD2, goes unchecked for lack of DNA. CDR3 length: 15 amino acids. Germline V gene lookup returns CDR1 SQVTM and CDR2 ANQGSEA.

Frequency places this clonotype as medium-sized. The CDR3 region is CASSTIAEASYNEQFF. The J gene is TRBJ2-1, the V gene TRBV4-1; TCRdb returns TRBD2, unconfirmable since there is no DNA. Germline V gives CDR1 MGHRA, CDR2 YSYEKL. The CDR3 runs 16 residues.

The rearrangement links TRBV11-3 to TRBJ2-1; absent DNA, TCRdb's TRBD2 call cannot be checked. The germline V gene has CDR1 SGHNT and CDR2 YENEEA. The CDR3 is 16 residues long. CDR3 residues: CASSLRLAGAHNEQFF.

This clonotype is medium-sized (0.01 to 0.1%) by frequency. CDR3 sequence: CASSLPGQGVSNYGYTF. The V gene is TRBV7-2, the J gene TRBJ1-2; the D call of TRBD1 rests on TCRdb alone, since no DNA is present to check it. This CDR3 comprises 17 residues. The germline CDR1 and CDR2 sequences are SGHTA and FQGNSA. Full variable domain (remainder filled in from reference TRBV7-2 and TRBJ1-2): GAGVSQSPSNKVTEKGKDVELRCDPISGHTALYWYRQSLGQGLEFLIYFQGNSAPDKSGLPSDRFSAERTGGSVSTLTIQRTQQEDSAVYLCASSLPGQGVSNYGYTFGSGTRLTVV.